Listed here is a single T cell receptor (beta chain). There are many counts of this clonotype. There is no known antigen for this receptor. No base quality values were provided; no much bigger clone lies one nucleotide off. The data derive from a study of response to subunit inactivated influenza vaccine (dated by TCRdb to 2017 to 2018). As for the study more broadly: Deep quantitative T cell receptor repertoire profiling was used in the study to track responses to a trivalent subunit inactivated influenza vaccine. Paper-wide results and their limitations: The authors proposed that each seasonal influenza vaccination may bring in only a limited number of new T cells.

V is cut by 7 bases and J by 7 bases, and the space between the germline ends is 20 bases. The germline V gene (reference sequence) provides CDR1 LGHDT and CDR2 YNNKEL. CDR3 length: 15 amino acids, cysteine to phenylalanine. The only DNA kept is the CDR3, 45 bases in frame from the first base. Libraries were constructed by RT-PCR. The instrument given in TCRdb is Illumina HiSeq 2500. TCRdb itself trimmed the public reads at Q25 with fastp, ran MiXCR and retained productive beta chains. Every distinct CDR3 protein forms one entry, paired with its most common genes and DNA. The sample table shows around 530,000 distinct CDR3 sequences, and around 11% are seen once. The leading ten clones occupy roughly 10% of the sample.

The chain uses TRBV3-1 and TRBJ2-1; the D gene is perhaps TRBD2, from 7 matching bases. This TCR derives from a man over 45 who received an inactivated influenza vaccine. Donor details come from another sample of the same person, matched by shared clones. Sequenced material: PBMCs from blood, taken on the day of vaccination. Here the CDR3 is given as CASTLGAGVPNEQFF. The sequence in DNA is TGTGCCAGCACCCTGGGGGCGGGAGTCCCTAATGAGCAGTTCTTC.